The entry below describes one TCR beta chain. These data originate in a study of blood T cell repertoires in COVID-19. Study overall: The cDNA or gDNA used as material had been derived from T cells, B-cell-depleted T cells, or PBMCs.

Original methodology: Counts of nucleated cells, estimated from reference gene primer amplification, were obtained. The assay was immunoSEQ multiplex PCR, and TCRdb's table has in-frame clones only and misses some. That table supplies the V and J calls and clone size; D and trimming were determined from the DNA. In the table there are more than 250,000 clones, 86% of which are singletons. Trimming pared 2 bases from V and 4 bases from J, leaving 12 bases between. The CDR3 is 14 residues long. Germline CDR1 and CDR2: GTSNPN and SVGIG (reference sequence). This clonotype was obtained from a man younger than 35 with active or convalescent COVID-19. The sequenced material came from peripheral blood. The chain joins TRBV30 to TRBJ2-1; perhaps TRBD2 as D (6 bases). The CDR3 loop reads CAWSWGGDYNEQFF. The CDR3, as DNA: TGTGCCTGGAGTTGGGGCGGGGATTACAATGAGCAGTTCTTC.